What follows are 8 T cell receptor beta chains derived from one specimen sequenced in a study of T-cell reconstitution after alpha-beta-depleted transplantation in children. The library targeted TCRbeta and was prepared with unique molecular identifiers. TCRdb itself ran the PCR reads through MiXCR, one entry per CDR3 protein. Here the sample spans about 440,000 distinct CDR3 sequences, approximately 41% being singletons. Sample: PBMCs, taken before TCRalphabeta/CD19-depleted stem cell transplant. The receptors originated from a girl aged 2-10 years with aplastic anemia, due to receive a stem cell transplant.

The chain uses TRBV28 and TRBJ1-5; no definite D call. CDR3 length: 16 residues. V lost 4 bases to trimming and J lost 4 bases, with 17 bases between them. CDR1 MDHEN and CDR2 SYDVKM come from the germline V gene. CDR3 residues: CASSSSGGVGNQPQHF. The CDR3 nucleotides are TGTGCCAGCAGTTCCTCAGGCGGGGTAGGAAATCAGCCCCAGCATTTT.

This clonotype has just a few counts. The genes are TRBV6-2 or TRBV6-3 and TRBJ1-5; TRBD1 aligns across 8 bases. Germline values: CDR1 MNHEY, CDR2 SVGEGT. CDR3 length equals 17 residues. Trimming cost V 5 bases and J 7 bases; bases outside gene matches: 16. CDR3 protein: CASSRTGSPKSRQPQHF. The CDR3 DNA follows: TGTGCCAGCAGTAGGACAGGGTCTCCGAAGTCGCGCCAGCCCCAGCATTTT.

The chain is built from TRBV5-1 and TRBJ2-2; D remains unclear. The germline V gene encodes CDR1 SGHRS and CDR2 YFSETQ. There are 13 residues in the CDR3. Deletions cut 4 bases from V and 7 bases from J, with 11 bases between. The CDR3 reads CASSLLSVGELFF. The CDR3 nucleotides are TGCGCCAGCAGCCTGCTTTCGGTCGGGGAGCTGTTTTTT. The entire variable domain, with the rest obtained from reference TRBV5-1 and TRBJ2-2, is as follows: KAGVTQTPRYLIKTRGQQVTLSCSPISGHRSVSWYQQTPGQGLQFLFEYFSETQRNKGNFPGRFSGRQFSNSRSEMNVSTLELGDSALYLCASSLLSVGELFFGEGSRLTVL.

This chain uses TRBV18 with TRBJ2-7; D is ambiguous. Trimming took 6 bases from V and 4 from J, leaving 10 bases between them. Germline V CDR1 and CDR2: KGHSH, LQKENI. The CDR3 loop spans 12 amino acids. The DNA for the CDR3 is TGTGCCAGCTCCTATAATGCTTACGAGCAGTACTTC. It yields the protein CASSYNAYEQYF.

The table lists this clonotype with a few counts. The V and J genes are TRBV10-1 and TRBJ2-7, with TRBD2 identical over 8 bases. Germline trimming cut 10 bases from V and 5 bases from J; bases unmatched to any gene: 10. The CDR3 consists of 13 residues. Germline CDR1 reads WNHNN; CDR2 reads SYGVQD (reference sequence). The CDR3 reads CATPGGPGDEQYF. The DNA for the CDR3 is TGCGCCACGCCGGGAGGGCCTGGGGACGAGCAGTACTTC.

This clonotype occurred many times. The genes are TRBV20-1 and TRBJ1-1, with D possibly being TRBD1 (6 bases). The germline V and J ends were trimmed by 6 bases and 5 bases, with 16 bases remaining between them. The CDR3 is made up of 13 amino acids. Germline CDR1 is DFQATT and CDR2 is SNEGSKA (reference sequence). As DNA, the CDR3 is TGCAGTGCCGAAGGACAGCGAGCAACTGAAGCTTTCTTT. Encoded protein: CSAEGQRATEAFF.

At least ten counts were recorded for this clonotype. V and J are TRBV19 and TRBJ1-5; perhaps TRBD1 as D (5 bases). The CDR3 is 15 amino acids. Germline V gives CDR1 LNHDA, CDR2 SQIVND (reference sequence). V was clipped by 7 bases and J by 6 bases, with 19 bases between them. The CDR3 DNA follows: TGTGCCAGTACCCCCGGGGCCGTCCTGAGTCAGCCCCAGCATTTT. Translated, it gives CASTPGAVLSQPQHF.

A few counts support this clonotype. The chain uses TRBV6-5 and TRBJ1-2; D unresolved. This CDR3 has 14 amino acids. Trimming took off 2 bases at V and 7 bases at J, with 14 bases between the two ends. The germline CDR1 and CDR2 sequences are MNHEY and SVGAGI. Here the CDR3 reads CASSYPAVGFGYTF. DNA for the CDR3: TGTGCCAGCAGTTACCCGGCAGTTGGATTTGGCTACACCTTC.